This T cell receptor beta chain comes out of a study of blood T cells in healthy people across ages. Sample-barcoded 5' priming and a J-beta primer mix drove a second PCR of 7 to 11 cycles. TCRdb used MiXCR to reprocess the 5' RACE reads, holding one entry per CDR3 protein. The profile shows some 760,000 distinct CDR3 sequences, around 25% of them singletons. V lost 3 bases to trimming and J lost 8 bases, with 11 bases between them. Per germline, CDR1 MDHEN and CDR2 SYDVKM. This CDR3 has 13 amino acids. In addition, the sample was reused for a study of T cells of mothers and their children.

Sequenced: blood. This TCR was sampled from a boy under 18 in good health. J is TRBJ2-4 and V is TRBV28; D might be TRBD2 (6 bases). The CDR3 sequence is CASSLGGADIQYF. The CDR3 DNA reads TGTGCCAGCAGTTTGGGGGGAGCGGACATTCAGTACTTC.